The sequence of this T cell receptor beta chain was determined in a study of CD8+CD57+ T cells in acquired aplastic anemia. Genomic DNA, serving as template, underwent TCR beta VDJ and CDR3 profiling. TCRdb used MiXCR to reprocess the reads, holding one entry per CDR3 protein. The repertoire holds roughly 200,000 distinct CDR3 sequences, with around 63% as singletons. Germline V lookup: CDR1 MNHEY, CDR2 SMNVEV (reference sequence). The CDR3 runs 15 residues. V was cut by 3 bases and J by 3 bases, with 15 bases left in between. The clonotype comes from a human donor in good health. Sample: sorted CD4+, CD8+, or CD8+CD57+ T cells (not recorded which) from PBMCs. This chain links TRBV27 with TRBJ2-7, with D perhaps matching TRBD1 or TRBD2 (7 bases each). DNA of the CDR3: TGTGCCAGCAGTTTGGGAGGGGGCCCCGACTACGAGCAGTACTTC. This sequence encodes CASSLGGGPDYEQYF.